The clone carrying this TCR beta chain turned up a few times. The antigen is not known. The sample is drawn from a study of post-analysis software for immune sequencing data. Overall study: The cohort encompassed relapsing-remitting, secondary progressive and progressive-relapsing multiple sclerosis disease courses. Findings of the study overall: Batch-mates among the samples co-clustered strongly by F measure. Relative to controls, patients with multiple sclerosis showed significantly lower normalized Chao1 diversity. Roughly 5 TRBV segments (TRBV5-6, TRBV5-1 and TRBV20-1 among them) occurred more frequently in patients than in controls.

Germline CDR1 is SQVTM and CDR2 is ANQGSEA. The CDR3 loop spans 13 amino acids. V gave up 6 bases and J gave up 2 bases; unmatched junction bases: 6. Every TCR beta cDNA library bore unique molecular identifiers. Roughly 500,000 cDNA molecules were obtained from roughly 1 to 10 million T cells. TCRdb reprocessed the PCR reads via MiXCR and lists one record per CDR3 protein. The sample gives roughly 620,000 distinct CDR3 sequences, roughly 46% of which show up once; 1.5% to 2% is in the top ten. The origin of this receptor is a girl between 10 and 17 years old with multiple sclerosis. The sample consisted of blood. The rearrangement links TRBV29-1 to TRBJ1-2, with TRBD1 matching 7 bases. CDR3 region: CSVAGTANYGYTF. The CDR3 DNA is TGCAGCGTCGCCGGGACAGCCAACTATGGCTACACCTTC.